Listed below are T cell receptor beta chains from one sample, sequenced in a study of shared clonotypes between healthy human individuals. Assay used: immunoSEQ multiplex PCR; TCRdb lists only in-frame clones, some missing. This table holds approximately 530,000 clones, roughly 95% found once. Sequenced material: naive CD4+ T cells sorted from blood. These receptors were obtained from a woman younger than 45 in good health. Both conserved end residues are part of each CDR3. Where a row states a size, it is once, few, many or the class of an expanded clone; other rows omit it.

TRBV28 - CASRPINPSTDTQYF
TRBV7-9 - CASRPTGELFF
TRBV5-1 - CASASGASYEQYF
TRBV19 - CASSIDSSYEQYF
TRBV7-9 - CASSRLGDRMNTEAFF
TRBV28 - CASSSAQINYGYTF
TRBV2 - CASSASPGTDTQYF
TRBV6-6 - CASSRTGLSSYNEQFF
TRBV11-2 - CASTGIGTRSEAFF
TRBV28 - CASSSPSQYQETQYF
TRBV18 - CASSPVVQYNTEAFF
TRBV11-3 - CASSLAGGTTDTQYF
TRBV9 - CASSVAGFGLGGYTF
TRBV7-8 - CASSQYGRAAGITYEQYF
TRBV10-3 - CAISGSSYEQYF
TRBV6-6 - CASSRLAGGYNEQFF
TRBV5-1 - CASSLNLGSRYEQYF
TRBV10-3 - CAISPLESYGYTF
TRBV4-1 - CASSQDLTAYEQYF
TRBV5-6 - CASSSFRQGSMAEAFF
TRBV19 once CASSLAGTSGFSYEQYF
TRBV5-1 - CASSLGYLGERETQYF
TRBV27 - CASRRANTGELFF
TRBV5-1 - CASRGSFGANVLTF
TRBV11-2 - CASSYGGKRTGNTIYF
TRBV28 - CASSTQGFNQPQHF
TRBV5-1 - CASSLASGLPYNEQFF
TRBV30 - CAWRGGASYNEQFF
TRBV11-2 - CASSLAPGFELFF
TRBV4-1 - CASSQPRVIAGGPVWKTQYF
TRBV5-5 - CASSKVSSEYEQYF
TRBV6-1 - CAASRGASYEQYF
TRBV28 - CASTTTWDRESEQYF
TRBV5-1 - CAIPDGGYTF
TRBV10-3 - CAITQLPTSGGTDTQYF
TRBV4-1 - CASSQAPQGTPEQYF
TRBV29-1 - CSVEVGSGSSYNEQFF
TRBV4-2 - CASSQDPQNYGYTF
TRBV6-1 - CASSDLYSTETQYF
TRBV6-1 - CASSATLAGEPYEQYF
TRBV28 - CASRNQQGVLPPLAKNIQYF
TRBV28 - CASSLGGLETQYF
TRBV28 - CASPPGTGTGVPYEQYF
TRBV15 - CATSRARTAYSNQPQHF
TRBV28 - CASSMGLANTGELFF
TRBV29-1 - CSVVSSGRINYGYTF
TRBV6-1 - CASSDPNYRNQPQHF
TRBV5-1 - CASSLASGAYEQYF
TRBV27 - CASSLAGGSNEQYF
TRBV10-3 - CAISGNYEQYF
TRBV5-4 - CASSLVGLAGVPNEQYF
TRBV18 - CASSPRTSRMLDEQFF
TRBV5-1 - CASSSTRSGGYNEQFF
TRBV5-4 - CASSLLQAGYNEQFF
TRBV29-1 - CSVEGGGQETQYF
TRBV27 - CASSDRDVHSYGYTF